This T cell receptor (beta chain) was found in a study of tumor and adjacent non-tumor tissue in lung cancer. In the study overall: The patients, 10 to 11 men and about five women, were roughly 30 to 76 with stage I to III disease. Overall study results and limits: Higher tumor TCR diversity was associated with shorter survival. Compared with tumor, normal lung showed significantly lower TCR diversity.

This clonotype was observed a handful of times. Antigen specificity is unknown. The template was RNA from unsorted bulk tissue. Distant lung tissue was collected more than 3 cm away from the tumor edge. Chemotherapy-naive patients with new lung cancer underwent thoracic surgery in China, August–late 2014. The CDR3 has 15 amino acids. From germline, CDR1 is MNHNY and CDR2 SVGAGI (reference sequence). V was cut by 6 bases and J by 10 bases, with 21 bases left in between. A modified ARM-PCR protocol with three rounds of nested PCR amplified TCRbeta. From the multiplex PCR reads, TCRdb called clonotypes with MiXCR, one entry per CDR3 protein. This sample carries tens of thousands of distinct CDR3 sequences, less than 75% of them seen once, and the ten largest clones take roughly a quarter.

Sequenced: distant non-tumor lung tissue. The chain couples TRBV6-6 to TRBJ1-4, with unresolved D. This receptor was taken from a woman in her forties or fifties with non-small cell lung cancer. This CDR3 reads CASRTRVNLSGKLFF. The CDR3 DNA reads TGTGCCAGCAGGACCCGAGTAAACCTGAGTGGAAAACTGTTTTTT.